The 2 T cell receptor beta chains presented below share a single source sample, sequenced in a study of T cell repertoires in cytomegalovirus infection. TCRdb re-called the reads through MiXCR, storing one row per CDR3 protein. The sample shows about 490,000 distinct CDR3 sequences, roughly 10% of them seen only once. The sequenced sample consisted of PBMCs. The source is a human donor in good health (CMV status not recorded). Some clones in this sample may be carry-over from other donors' samples.

The chain combines TRBV12-3 or TRBV12-4 with TRBJ1-2, with D maybe TRBD1 (6 bases). V lost 5 bases to trimming and J lost 4 bases, with 14 bases between them. The CDR3 consists of 14 residues. The DNA of the CDR3 is TGTGCCAGCAGTCCCGGACAGAACGGCTATGGCTACACCTTC. Its translation: CASSPGQNGYGYTF.

At least ten counts were recorded for this clonotype. The chain couples TRBV20-1 to TRBJ2-1, with 11 bases identical to TRBD2. This CDR3 contains 19 residues. The J segment lost 6 bases and the V segment lost 0 bases, leaving 16 bases of the junction unmatched. Per the germline V gene, CDR1 is DFQATT and CDR2 is SNEGSKA (reference sequence). CDR3 nucleotide sequence: TGCAGTGCTAGAGATAGTAGACTAGCGGGAAGTCCGCAGGGCAATGAGCAGTTCTTC. Amino acids: CSARDSRLAGSPQGNEQFF.